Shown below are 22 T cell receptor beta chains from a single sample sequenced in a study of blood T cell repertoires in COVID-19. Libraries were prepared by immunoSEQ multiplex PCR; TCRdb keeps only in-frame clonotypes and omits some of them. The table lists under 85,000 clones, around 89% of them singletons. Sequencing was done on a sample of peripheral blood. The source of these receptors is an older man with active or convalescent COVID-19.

The CDR3 DNA reads TGCGCCAGCAGCAGCGGGACTTCCTACCTGGATGAGCAGTTCTTC. This encodes CASSSGTSYLDEQFF. V usage is TRBV5-1 and J usage is TRBJ2-1; 7 bases match TRBD2. CDR1 and CDR2 from the germline V gene are SGHRS and YFSETQ. V lost 4 bases to trimming and J lost 8 bases; unmatched junction nucleotides: 12. CDR3 length: 15 residues.

Here the CDR3 DNA reads TGTGCCAGTAGTAGTTGGCAGCGTGCCTCCGTCGGGTCTGGCTACACCTTC. It specifies CASSSWQRASVGSGYTF. The V gene is TRBV19, the J gene TRBJ1-2; no reliable D call. Germline V CDR1 and CDR2: LNHDA, SQIVND (reference sequence). The CDR3 extends over 17 amino acids. V was pared by 4 bases and J by 7 bases, with 25 bases between.

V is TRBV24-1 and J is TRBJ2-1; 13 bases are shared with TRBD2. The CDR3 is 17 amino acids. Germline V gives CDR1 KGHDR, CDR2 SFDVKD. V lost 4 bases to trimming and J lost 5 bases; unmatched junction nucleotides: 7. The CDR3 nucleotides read TGTGCCACCAGTGACCAGACTAGCGGGAGGACGAACAATGAGCAGTTCTTC. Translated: CATSDQTSGRTNNEQFF.

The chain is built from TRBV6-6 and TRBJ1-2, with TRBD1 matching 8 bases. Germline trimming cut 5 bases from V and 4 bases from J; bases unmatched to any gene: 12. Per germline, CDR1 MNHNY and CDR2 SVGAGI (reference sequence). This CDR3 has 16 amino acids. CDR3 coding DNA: TGTGCCAGCAGTCGAACCGGGACAGGATACCCCTATGGCTACACCTTC. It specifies CASSRTGTGYPYGYTF.

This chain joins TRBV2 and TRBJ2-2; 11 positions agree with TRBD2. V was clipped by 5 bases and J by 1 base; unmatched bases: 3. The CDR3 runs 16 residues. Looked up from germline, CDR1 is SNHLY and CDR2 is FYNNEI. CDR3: CASSRTSGRNTGELFF. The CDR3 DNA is TGTGCCAGCAGTCGAACTAGCGGGAGGAACACCGGGGAGCTGTTTTTT. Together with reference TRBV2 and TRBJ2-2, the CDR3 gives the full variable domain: EPEVTQTPSHQVTQMGQEVILRCVPISNHLYFYWYRQILGQKVEFLVSFYNNEISEKSEIFDDQFSVERPDGSNFTLKIRSTKLEDSAMYFCASSRTSGRNTGELFFGEGSRLTVL.

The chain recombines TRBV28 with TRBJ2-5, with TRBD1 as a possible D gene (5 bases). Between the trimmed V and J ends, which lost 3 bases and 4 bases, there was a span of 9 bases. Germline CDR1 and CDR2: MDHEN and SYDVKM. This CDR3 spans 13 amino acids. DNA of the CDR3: TGTGCCAGCAGTTTGGGCAGGGTAGAGACCCAGTACTTC. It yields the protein CASSLGRVETQYF.

In DNA form, the CDR3 reads TGTGCCATTCTAGGGGGCAGGCGGCCGGAGAGGTACGAGCAGTACTTC. This encodes CAILGGRRPERYEQYF. V and J are TRBV19 and TRBJ2-7, with 7 bases matching TRBD1. Germline assignment: CDR1 LNHDA and CDR2 SQIVND (reference sequence). J gave up 4 bases and V 10 bases, and 19 bases lay outside the gene matches. The CDR3 spans 16 residues. The entire variable domain, with the rest obtained from reference TRBV19 and TRBJ2-7, is as follows: DGGITQSPKYLFRKEGQNVTLSCEQNLNHDAMYWYRQDPGQGLRLIYYSQIVNDFQKGDIAEGYSVSREKKESFPLTVTSAQKNPTAFYLCAILGGRRPERYEQYFGPGTRLTVT.

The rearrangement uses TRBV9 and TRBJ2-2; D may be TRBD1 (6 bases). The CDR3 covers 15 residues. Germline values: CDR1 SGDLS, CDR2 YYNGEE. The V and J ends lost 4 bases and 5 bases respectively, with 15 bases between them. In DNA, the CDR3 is TGTGCCAGCAGCCCCCAGGGGTTTGCAACCGGGGAGCTGTTTTTT. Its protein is CASSPQGFATGELFF.

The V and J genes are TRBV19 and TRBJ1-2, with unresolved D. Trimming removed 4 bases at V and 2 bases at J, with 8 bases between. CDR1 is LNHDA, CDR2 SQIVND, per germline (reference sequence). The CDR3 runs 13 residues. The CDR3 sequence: CASSTGVNYGYTF. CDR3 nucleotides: TGTGCCAGTAGTACGGGAGTAAACTATGGCTACACCTTC.

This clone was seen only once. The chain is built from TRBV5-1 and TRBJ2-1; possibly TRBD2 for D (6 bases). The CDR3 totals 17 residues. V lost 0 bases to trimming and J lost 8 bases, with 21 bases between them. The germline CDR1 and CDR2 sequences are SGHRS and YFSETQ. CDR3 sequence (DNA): TGCGCCAGCAGCTTGGGTTTTGGGATGGCTAGCGTTGATGAGCAGTTCTTC. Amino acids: CASSLGFGMASVDEQFF.

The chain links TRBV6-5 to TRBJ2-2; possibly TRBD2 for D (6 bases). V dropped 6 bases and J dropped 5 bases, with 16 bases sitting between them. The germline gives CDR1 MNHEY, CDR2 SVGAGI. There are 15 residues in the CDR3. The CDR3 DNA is TGTGCCAGCAGGCCGGAGGGCCAGCGGACCGGGGAGCTGTTTTTT. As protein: CASRPEGQRTGELFF.

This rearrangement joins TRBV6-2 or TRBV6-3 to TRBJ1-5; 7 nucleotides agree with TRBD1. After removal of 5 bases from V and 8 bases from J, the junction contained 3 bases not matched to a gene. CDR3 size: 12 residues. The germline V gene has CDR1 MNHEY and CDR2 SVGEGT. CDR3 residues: CASSPTGKPQHF. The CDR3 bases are TGTGCCAGCAGTCCGACAGGGAAGCCCCAGCATTTT.

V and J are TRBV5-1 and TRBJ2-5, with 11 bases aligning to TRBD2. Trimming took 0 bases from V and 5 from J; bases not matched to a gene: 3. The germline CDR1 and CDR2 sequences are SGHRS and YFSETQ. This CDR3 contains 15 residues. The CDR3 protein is CASSLASSGRETQYF. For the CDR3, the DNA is TGCGCCAGCAGCTTGGCCTCTAGCGGGAGGGAGACCCAGTACTTC.

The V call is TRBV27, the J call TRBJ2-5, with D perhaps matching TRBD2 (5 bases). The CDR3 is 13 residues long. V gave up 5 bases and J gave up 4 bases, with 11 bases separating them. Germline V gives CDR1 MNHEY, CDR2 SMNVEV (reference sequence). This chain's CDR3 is CASSLGEVETQYF. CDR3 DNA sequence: TGTGCCAGCAGTCTCGGGGAAGTAGAGACCCAGTACTTC.

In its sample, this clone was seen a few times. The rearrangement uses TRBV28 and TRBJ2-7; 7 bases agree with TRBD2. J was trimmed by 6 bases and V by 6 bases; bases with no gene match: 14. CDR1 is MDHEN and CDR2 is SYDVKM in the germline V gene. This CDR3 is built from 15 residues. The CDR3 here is CASSLRASGRIEQYF. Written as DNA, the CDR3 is TGTGCCAGCAGCCTAAGGGCTAGCGGAAGAATCGAGCAGTACTTC. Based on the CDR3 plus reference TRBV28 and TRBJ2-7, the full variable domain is DVKVTQSSRYLVKRTGEKVFLECVQDMDHENMFWYRQDPGLGLRLIYFSYDVKMKEKGDIPEGYSVSREKKERFSLILESASTNQTSMYLCASSLRASGRIEQYFGPGTRLTVT.

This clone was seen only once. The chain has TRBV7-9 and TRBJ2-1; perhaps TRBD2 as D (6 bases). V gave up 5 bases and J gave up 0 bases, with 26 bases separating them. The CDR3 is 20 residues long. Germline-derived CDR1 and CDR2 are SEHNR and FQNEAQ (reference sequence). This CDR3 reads CASSTPRVGRPLSSYNEQFF. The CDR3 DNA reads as TGTGCCAGCAGCACCCCGCGGGTCGGGAGACCCCTGAGCTCCTACAATGAGCAGTTCTTC.

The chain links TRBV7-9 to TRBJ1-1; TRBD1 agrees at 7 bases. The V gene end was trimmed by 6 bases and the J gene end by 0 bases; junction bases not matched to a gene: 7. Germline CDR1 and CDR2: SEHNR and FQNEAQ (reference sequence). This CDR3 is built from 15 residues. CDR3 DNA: TGTGCCAGCAGACCGGGACAGATCGTGAACACTGAAGCTTTCTTT. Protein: CASRPGQIVNTEAFF. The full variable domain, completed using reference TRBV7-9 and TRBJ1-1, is DTGVSQNPRHKITKRGQNVTFRCDPISEHNRLYWYRQTLGQGPEFLTYFQNEAQLEKSRLLSDRFSAERPKGSFSTLEIQRTEQGDSAMYLCASRPGQIVNTEAFFGQGTRLTVV.

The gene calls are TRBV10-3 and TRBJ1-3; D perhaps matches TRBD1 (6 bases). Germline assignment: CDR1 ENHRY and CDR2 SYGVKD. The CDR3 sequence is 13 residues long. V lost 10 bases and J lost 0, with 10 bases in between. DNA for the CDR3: TGTGCCAGCCAGGGGTCCTCTGGAAACACCATATATTTT. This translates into CASQGSSGNTIYF.

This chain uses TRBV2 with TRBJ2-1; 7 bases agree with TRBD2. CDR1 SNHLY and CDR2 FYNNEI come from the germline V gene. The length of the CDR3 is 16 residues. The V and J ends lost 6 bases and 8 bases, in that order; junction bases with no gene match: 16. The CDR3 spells CASRPPGEGPIHEQFF. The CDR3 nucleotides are TGTGCCAGCAGGCCCCCGGGGGAGGGGCCGATCCATGAGCAGTTCTTC.

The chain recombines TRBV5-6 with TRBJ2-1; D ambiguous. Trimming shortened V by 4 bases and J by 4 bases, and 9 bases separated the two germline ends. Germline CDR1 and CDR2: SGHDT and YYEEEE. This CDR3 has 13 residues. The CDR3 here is CASSITDYNEQFF. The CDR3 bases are TGTGCCAGCAGCATAACAGATTACAATGAGCAGTTCTTC.

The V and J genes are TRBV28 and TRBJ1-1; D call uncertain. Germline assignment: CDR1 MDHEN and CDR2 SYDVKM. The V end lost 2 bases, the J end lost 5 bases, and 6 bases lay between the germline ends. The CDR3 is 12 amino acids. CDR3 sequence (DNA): TGTGCCAGCAGTTTAGAACTAACTGAAGCTTTCTTT. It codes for CASSLELTEAFF.

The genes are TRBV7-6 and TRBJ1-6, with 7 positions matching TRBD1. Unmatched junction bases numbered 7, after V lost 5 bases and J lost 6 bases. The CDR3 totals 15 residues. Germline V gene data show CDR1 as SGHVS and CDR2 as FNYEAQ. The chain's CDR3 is CASSLGGTGNSPLHF. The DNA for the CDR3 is TGTGCCAGCAGCCTAGGGGGCACTGGTAATTCACCCCTCCACTTT.